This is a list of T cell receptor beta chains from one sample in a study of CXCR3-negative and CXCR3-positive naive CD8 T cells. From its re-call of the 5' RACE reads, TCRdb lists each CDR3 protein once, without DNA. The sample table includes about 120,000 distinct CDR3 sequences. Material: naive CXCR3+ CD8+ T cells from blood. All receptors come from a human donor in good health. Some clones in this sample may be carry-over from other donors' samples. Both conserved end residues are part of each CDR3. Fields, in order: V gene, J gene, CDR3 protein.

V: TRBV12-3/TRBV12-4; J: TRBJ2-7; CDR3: CASSWSTGAVYEQYF
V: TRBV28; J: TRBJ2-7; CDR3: CASSFWGTGKSTPYEQYF
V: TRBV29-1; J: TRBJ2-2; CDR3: CSVELTWGVNGELFF
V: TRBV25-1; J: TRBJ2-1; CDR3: CASSEYYSGSDEQFF
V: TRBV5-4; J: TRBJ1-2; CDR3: CASSLGPRDSNYGYTF
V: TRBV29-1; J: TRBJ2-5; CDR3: CSVDGGNVRETQYF
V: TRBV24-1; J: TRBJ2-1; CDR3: CATSALSPLDYNEQFF
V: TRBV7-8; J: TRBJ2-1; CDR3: CASSLDSVGVGDEQFF
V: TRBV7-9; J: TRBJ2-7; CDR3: CASSSGTASSYEQYF
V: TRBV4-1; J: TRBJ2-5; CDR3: CASSNLTGRETQYF
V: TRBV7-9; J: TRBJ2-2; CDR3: CASSPNQDTGELFF
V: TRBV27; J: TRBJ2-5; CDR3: CASSLHSQETQYF
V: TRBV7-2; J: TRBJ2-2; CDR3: CASSFGSGFRELFF
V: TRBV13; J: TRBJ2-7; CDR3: CASRTGPSYEQYF
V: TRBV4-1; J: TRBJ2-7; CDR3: CASSPGWTGDGEQYF
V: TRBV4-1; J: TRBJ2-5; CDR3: CASSQEGRQGTQYF
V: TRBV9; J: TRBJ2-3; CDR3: CASSGLAGRTDTQYF
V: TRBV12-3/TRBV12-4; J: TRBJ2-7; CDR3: CASSFDWGGEQYF